The clone carrying this T cell receptor (beta chain) has just a few counts. The data were obtained in a study of blood T cells in healthy people across ages. Primers used in a second PCR of roughly 7 to 11 cycles were a sample-barcoded 5' primer and a J-beta primer mix. Paired-end reads containing CDR3 totaled no fewer than 2.5 million for each sample. TCRdb ran MiXCR on the 5' RACE reads and lists one entry per CDR3 protein. The sample holds hundreds of thousands of distinct CDR3 sequences, 52% seen once. V lost 0 bases, J lost 8 bases, and 10 bases lay in between. The CDR3 extends over 14 amino acids. Germline lookup yields CDR1 SEHNR and CDR2 FQNEAQ (reference sequence). Each sample used at least 6.5 million PBMCs.

The sample comprised blood. The gene calls are TRBV7-9 and TRBJ1-4, with D perhaps matching TRBD1 (5 bases). This TCR came from a woman aged 80 or over in good health. CDR3 DNA: TGTGCCAGCAGCTTAGCCCCGGGGGGGGAAAAACTGTTTTTT. Protein: CASSLAPGGEKLFF. Combining the CDR3 with reference TRBV7-9 and TRBJ1-4 gives the whole variable domain DTGVSQNPRHKITKRGQNVTFRCDPISEHNRLYWYRQTLGQGPEFLTYFQNEAQLEKSRLLSDRFSAERPKGSFSTLEIQRTEQGDSAMYLCASSLAPGGEKLFFGSGTQLSVL.